The T cell receptor beta chain under discussion was sequenced for a study of early T cells in non-severe SARS-CoV-2 infection. General study points: VDJdb-based annotation leaned toward anti-spike CD8 responses and missed private and CD4 specificities.

This clonotype appeared a few times. The antigen is undetermined. Each cDNA molecule carried a unique molecular identifier. From the 5' RACE reads, TCRdb called clonotypes with MiXCR, one entry per CDR3 protein. The sample yields approximately 50,000 distinct CDR3 sequences, around 12% seen once. The CDR3 totals 16 residues. The germline CDR1 and CDR2 sequences are MNHEY and SVGAGI. Losses at the gene ends were 2 bases for V and 3 bases for J; bases not matched to a gene: 8. The sample was whole blood. This TCR came from an adult who was a healthcare worker with PCR-confirmed SARS-CoV-2 infection or an uninfected control (not recorded which). This rearrangement joins TRBV6-5 to TRBJ1-1; 8 nucleotides agree with TRBD1. The CDR3 spells CASSYREGQADTEAFF. The CDR3 DNA sequence: TGTGCCAGCAGTTACCGAGAGGGACAGGCTGACACTGAAGCTTTCTTT.